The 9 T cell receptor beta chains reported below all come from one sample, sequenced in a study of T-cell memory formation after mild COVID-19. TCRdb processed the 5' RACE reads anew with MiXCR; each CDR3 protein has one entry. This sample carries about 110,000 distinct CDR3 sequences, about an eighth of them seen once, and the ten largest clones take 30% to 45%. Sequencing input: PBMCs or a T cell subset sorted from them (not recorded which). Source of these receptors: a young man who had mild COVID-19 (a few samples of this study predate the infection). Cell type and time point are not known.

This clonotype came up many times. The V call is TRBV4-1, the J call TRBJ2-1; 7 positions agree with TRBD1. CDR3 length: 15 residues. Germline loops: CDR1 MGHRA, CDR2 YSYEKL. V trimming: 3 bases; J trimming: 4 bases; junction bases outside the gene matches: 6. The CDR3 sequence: CASSQVGTAYNEQFF. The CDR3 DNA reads TGCGCCAGCAGCCAGGTGGGGACAGCGTACAATGAGCAGTTCTTC.

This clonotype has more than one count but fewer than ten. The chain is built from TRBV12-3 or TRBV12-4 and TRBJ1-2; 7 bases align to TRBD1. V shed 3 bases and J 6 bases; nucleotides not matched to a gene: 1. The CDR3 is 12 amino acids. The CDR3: CASSFTGDGYTF. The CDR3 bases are TGTGCCAGCAGTTTCACAGGGGATGGCTACACCTTC.

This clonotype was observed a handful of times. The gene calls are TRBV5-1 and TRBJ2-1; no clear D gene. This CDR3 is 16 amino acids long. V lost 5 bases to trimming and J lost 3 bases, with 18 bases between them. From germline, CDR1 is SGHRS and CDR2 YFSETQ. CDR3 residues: CASRVGGVDLYNEQFF. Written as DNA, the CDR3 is TGCGCCAGCAGGGTCGGTGGGGTAGATCTCTACAATGAGCAGTTCTTC. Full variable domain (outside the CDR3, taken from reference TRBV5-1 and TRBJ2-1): KAGVTQTPRYLIKTRGQQVTLSCSPISGHRSVSWYQQTPGQGLQFLFEYFSETQRNKGNFPGRFSGRQFSNSRSEMNVSTLELGDSALYLCASRVGGVDLYNEQFFGPGTRLTVL.

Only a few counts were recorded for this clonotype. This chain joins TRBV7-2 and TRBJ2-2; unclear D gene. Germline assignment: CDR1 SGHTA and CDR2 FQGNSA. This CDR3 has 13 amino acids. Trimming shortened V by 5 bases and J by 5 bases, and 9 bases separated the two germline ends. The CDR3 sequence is CASSPDPTGELFF. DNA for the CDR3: TGTGCCAGCAGCCCCGACCCTACCGGGGAGCTGTTTTTT.

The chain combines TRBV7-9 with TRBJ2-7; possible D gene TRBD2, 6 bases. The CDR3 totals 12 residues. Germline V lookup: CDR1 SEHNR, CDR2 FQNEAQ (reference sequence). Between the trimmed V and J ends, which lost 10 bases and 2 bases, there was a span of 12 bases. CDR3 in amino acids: CATGRGAYEQYF. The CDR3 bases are TGTGCCACTGGACGCGGGGCCTACGAGCAGTACTTC.

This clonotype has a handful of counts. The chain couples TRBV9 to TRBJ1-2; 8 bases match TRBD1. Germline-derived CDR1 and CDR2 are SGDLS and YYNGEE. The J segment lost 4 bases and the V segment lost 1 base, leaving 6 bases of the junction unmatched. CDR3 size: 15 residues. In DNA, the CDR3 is TGTGCCAGCAGCGTATTGGACAGGGAGGGCTATGGCTACACCTTC. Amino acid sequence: CASSVLDREGYGYTF.

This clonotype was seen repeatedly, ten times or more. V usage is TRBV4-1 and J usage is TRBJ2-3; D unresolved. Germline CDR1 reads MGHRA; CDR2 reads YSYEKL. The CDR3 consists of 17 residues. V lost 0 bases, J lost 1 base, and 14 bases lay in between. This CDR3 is CASSQDSTVYGTDTQYF. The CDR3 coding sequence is TGCGCCAGCAGCCAAGATAGTACGGTGTACGGCACAGATACGCAGTATTTT.

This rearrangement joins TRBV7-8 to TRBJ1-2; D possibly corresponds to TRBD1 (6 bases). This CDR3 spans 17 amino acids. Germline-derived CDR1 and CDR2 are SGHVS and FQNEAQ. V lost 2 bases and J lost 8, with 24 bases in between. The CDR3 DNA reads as TGTGCCAGCAGCTTATTAATGGGGGGCCAGGCTTCAACCGGCTACACCTTC. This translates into CASSLLMGGQASTGYTF. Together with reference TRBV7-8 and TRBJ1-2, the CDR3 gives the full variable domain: GAGVSQSPRYKVAKRGQDVALRCDPISGHVSLFWYQQALGQGPEFLTYFQNEAQLDKSGLPSDRFFAERPEGSVSTLKIQRTQQEDSAVYLCASSLLMGGQASTGYTFGSGTRLTVV.

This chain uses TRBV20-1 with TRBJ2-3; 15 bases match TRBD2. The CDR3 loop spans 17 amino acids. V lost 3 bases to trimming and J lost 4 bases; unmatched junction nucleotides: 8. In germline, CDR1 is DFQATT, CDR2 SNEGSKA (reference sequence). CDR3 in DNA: TGCAGTGCTAGGATATGGACTAGCGGGGGGGCCGCAGATACGCAGTATTTT. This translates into CSARIWTSGGAADTQYF.